This T cell receptor beta chain is drawn from a study of cytomegalovirus exposure and HLA in healthy donors. Study-level findings and limits: Researchers catalogued about 150 TCR beta chains as cytomegalovirus-associated. Usually a TCR sequence was rare, but some public TCRs were found in many donors. That first-cohort TCR clusters tended to co-occur in the roughly 130 validation repertoires was found in a later analysis.

On this clone itself: Its antigen remains unknown.

Produced via immunoSEQ multiplex PCR; TCRdb's table is partial and in-frame only. The sample records over 55,000 clones, around 96% being singletons. Germline assignment: CDR1 KGHSH and CDR2 LQKENI. This CDR3 comprises 17 residues. With V trimmed by 3 bases and J by 5 bases, 9 bases remained unmatched. The chain recombines TRBV18 with TRBJ2-3; TRBD2 aligns across 12 bases. The sequence came from a man in his late teens or twenties in good health and CMV-seronegative. Sequences were obtained from PBMCs. The CDR3 protein is CASSPLTPGLAGDTQYF. The CDR3 DNA reads TGTGCCAGCTCACCTTTAACTCCGGGACTAGCGGGAGATACGCAGTATTTT.